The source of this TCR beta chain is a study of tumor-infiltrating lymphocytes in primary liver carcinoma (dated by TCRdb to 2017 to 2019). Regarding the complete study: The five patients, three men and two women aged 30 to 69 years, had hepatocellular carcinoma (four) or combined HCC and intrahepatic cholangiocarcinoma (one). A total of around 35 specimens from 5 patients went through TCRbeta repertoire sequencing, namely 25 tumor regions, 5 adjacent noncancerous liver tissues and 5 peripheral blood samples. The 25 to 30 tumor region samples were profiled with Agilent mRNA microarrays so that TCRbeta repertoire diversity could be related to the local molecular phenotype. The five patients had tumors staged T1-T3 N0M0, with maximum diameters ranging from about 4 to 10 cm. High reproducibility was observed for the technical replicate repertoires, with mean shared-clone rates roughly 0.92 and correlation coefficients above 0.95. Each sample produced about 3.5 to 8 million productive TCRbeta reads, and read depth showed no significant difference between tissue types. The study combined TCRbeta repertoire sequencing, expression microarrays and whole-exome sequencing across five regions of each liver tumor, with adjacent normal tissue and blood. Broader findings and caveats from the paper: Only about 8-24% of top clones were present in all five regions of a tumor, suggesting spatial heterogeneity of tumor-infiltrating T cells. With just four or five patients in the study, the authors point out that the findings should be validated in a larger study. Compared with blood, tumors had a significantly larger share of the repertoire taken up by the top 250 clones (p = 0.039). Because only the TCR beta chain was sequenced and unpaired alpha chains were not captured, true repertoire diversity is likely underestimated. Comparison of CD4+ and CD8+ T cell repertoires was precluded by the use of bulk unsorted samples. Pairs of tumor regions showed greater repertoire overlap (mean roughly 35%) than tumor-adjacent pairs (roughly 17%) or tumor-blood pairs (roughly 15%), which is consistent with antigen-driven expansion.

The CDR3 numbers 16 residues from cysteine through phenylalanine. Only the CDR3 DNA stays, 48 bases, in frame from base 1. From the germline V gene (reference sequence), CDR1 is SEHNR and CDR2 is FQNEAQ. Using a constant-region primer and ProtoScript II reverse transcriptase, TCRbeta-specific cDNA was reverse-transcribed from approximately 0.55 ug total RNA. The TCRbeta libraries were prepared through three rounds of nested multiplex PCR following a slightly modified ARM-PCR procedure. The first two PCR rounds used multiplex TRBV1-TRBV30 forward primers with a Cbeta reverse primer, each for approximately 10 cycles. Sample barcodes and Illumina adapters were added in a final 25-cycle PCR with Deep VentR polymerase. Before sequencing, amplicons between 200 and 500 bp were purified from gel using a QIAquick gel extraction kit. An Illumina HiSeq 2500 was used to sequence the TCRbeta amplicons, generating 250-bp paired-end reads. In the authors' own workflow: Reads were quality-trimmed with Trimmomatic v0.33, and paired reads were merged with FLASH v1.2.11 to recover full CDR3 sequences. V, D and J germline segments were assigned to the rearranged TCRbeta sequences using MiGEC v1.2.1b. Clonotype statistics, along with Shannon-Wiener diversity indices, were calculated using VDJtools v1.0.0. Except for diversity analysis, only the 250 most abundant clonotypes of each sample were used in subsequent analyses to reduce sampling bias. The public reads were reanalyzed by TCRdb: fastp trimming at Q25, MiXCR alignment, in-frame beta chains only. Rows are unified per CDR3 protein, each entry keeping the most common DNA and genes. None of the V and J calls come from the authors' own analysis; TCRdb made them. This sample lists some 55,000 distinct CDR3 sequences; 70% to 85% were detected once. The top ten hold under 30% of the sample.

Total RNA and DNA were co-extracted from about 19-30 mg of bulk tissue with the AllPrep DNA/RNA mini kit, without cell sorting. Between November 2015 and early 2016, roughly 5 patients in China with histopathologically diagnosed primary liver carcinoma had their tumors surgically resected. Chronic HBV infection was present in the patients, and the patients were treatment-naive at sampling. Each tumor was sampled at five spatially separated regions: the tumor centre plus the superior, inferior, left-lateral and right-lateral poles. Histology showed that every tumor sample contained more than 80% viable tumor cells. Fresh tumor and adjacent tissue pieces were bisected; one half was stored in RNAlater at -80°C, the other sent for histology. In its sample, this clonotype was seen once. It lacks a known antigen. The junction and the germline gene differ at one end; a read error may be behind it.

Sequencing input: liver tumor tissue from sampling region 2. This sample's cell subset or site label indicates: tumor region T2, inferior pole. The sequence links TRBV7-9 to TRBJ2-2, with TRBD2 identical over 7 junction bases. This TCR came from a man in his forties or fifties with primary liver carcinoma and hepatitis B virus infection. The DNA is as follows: TGTGCCTGCAGCCCCCCTAGCGGAGTTACGGCCGGGGAGCTGTTTTTT. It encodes CACSPPSGVTAGELFF.